The sequence of this T cell receptor beta chain was determined in a study of blood T cell repertoires in COVID-19 (TCRdb year 2020). Looking at the study overall: Samples covering the acute and convalescent phases of COVID-19 were provided by collaborators in the United States, Italy and Spain. A de-identified subject ID, COVID-19 status, age in years and sex were almost always included in the sample metadata. Where available, HLA class I and class II types were taken from metadata supplied by the sample provider and were not determined by assay-based typing. The material from the prospective study consisted of cDNA or gDNA derived from T cells, B-cell-depleted T cells, or PBMCs. Deeply sampled blood TCRbeta repertoires from subjects exposed to, actively infected with, or recovered from COVID-19 were included in the dataset. The repertoires were made available in a free public database intended to serve as a resource for research on the immune response to SARS-CoV-2. The samples were drawn from two sources: the first 160 participants of the ongoing ImmuneRACE study, and over 950 subjects contributed by 6 global collaborators.

Results the study describes overall, beyond this receptor: How much clinical and demographic metadata was included differed by source and by participant, and the metadata was provided uncurated.

The CDR3 holds 16 amino acids from the cysteine to the phenylalanine. The kept DNA is CDR3 alone, 48 bases in frame from the first base. Per the germline V gene, MNHEY is the CDR1 and SVGEGT is the CDR2. From V the trimming removes 5 bases and from J it removes 0 bases, while the gene matches leave 7 bases of the junction unaccounted for. TCRbeta CDR3 regions were amplified from genomic DNA using the immunoSEQ Assay, a bias-controlled multiplex PCR. The paper's data handling went like this. The number of nucleated cells in each sample was estimated from the amplification of reference gene primers within the assay. Sequence reads were collapsed and filtered to measure the absolute abundance of every unique TCRbeta CDR3 rearrangement. For each sample, productive Simpson clonality was calculated as the square root of Simpson's diversity index over productive rearrangements. Drawn from immuneACCESS, this table holds only the in-frame rearrangements with V and J called that TCRdb kept. Clones are partly lost; checked studies trace under half to an unresolved V gene and leave the rest unexplained. That table furnishes V, J and clone size, whereas the DNA furnished D and trimming. Counted in this sample were under 250,000 clones; roughly 75% of them appeared once. In total, the top ten clones hold less than 7% of the sample.

Concerning this clone: The target of this receptor is not known. Base qualities were left out, and no much larger clone turns up one base away.

Each collaborating institution followed its own protocols to collect whole blood in K2EDTA tubes. For TCRbeta analysis, collaborators shipped samples as frozen whole blood, isolated PBMCs, or DNA extracted from either of those sample types. The source is a woman in her 70s with acute or convalescent COVID-19. The sequencing input was peripheral blood. The chain was built from TRBV6-2 or TRBV6-3 and TRBJ2-3; 8 middle bases align to TRBD2. The DNA sequence is as follows: TGTGCCAGCAGTAAAGAACTAGCGGCTAGCACAGATACGCAGTATTTT. Its protein is CASSKELAASTDTQYF.